Below, 21 T cell receptor beta chains from the same sample are listed, as sequenced in a study of T cells in Graves' hyperthyroidism and ophthalmopathy. Authors of the study amplified TCR beta CDR3 regions from RNA transcripts. First-round RT-PCR targeting the TCR CDR3 was performed with the HTBI primer set. TCRdb re-called the multiplex PCR reads through MiXCR, storing one row per CDR3 protein. The sample shows roughly 380,000 distinct CDR3 sequences, around 14% of them seen only once. Material for sequencing was blood. These receptors originate from an older woman with Graves' hyperthyroidism.

This clonotype was seen a few times. The gene calls are TRBV10-3 and TRBJ1-1; D is perhaps TRBD1 (6 bases). The CDR3 totals 14 residues. Germline V CDR1 and CDR2: ENHRY, SYGVKD. V was trimmed by 6 bases and J by 0 bases, leaving 11 bases between them. CDR3 nucleotides: TGTGCCATCAGCCTACAGGGCATGAACACTGAAGCTTTCTTT. Translated, it gives CAISLQGMNTEAFF.

Ten or more counts support this clonotype. The chain links TRBV5-1 to TRBJ1-4; D not certain. CDR1 and CDR2 from the germline V gene are SGHRS and YFSETQ. The CDR3 has 14 amino acids. The V end was cut by 1 base, the J end by 0 bases, with 4 bases between. CDR3 coding DNA: TGCGCCAGCAGCTTGTCCACAACTAATGAAAAACTGTTTTTT. It codes for CASSLSTTNEKLFF.

In this sample, this clonotype turned up many times. The rearrangement joins TRBV28 to TRBJ2-5; TRBD1 matches 9 bases. Germline CDR1 reads MDHEN; CDR2 reads SYDVKM. Trimming cost V 3 bases and J 4 bases; bases outside gene matches: 6. The CDR3 spans 15 residues. CDR3 loop: CASSFQDRGLETQYF. The CDR3 DNA reads TGTGCCAGCAGTTTCCAGGACAGGGGATTAGAGACCCAGTACTTC.

The chain recombines TRBV7-9 with TRBJ2-2; 11 bases fit TRBD1. The V gene end was trimmed by 2 bases and the J gene end by 6 bases; junction bases not matched to a gene: 17. Germline CDR1 is SEHNR and CDR2 is FQNEAQ (reference sequence). The CDR3 is 20 residues long. Here the CDR3 DNA reads TGTGCCAGCAGCTTACCCCAGGAAGGACAGGGGGCGAGCTGGGCCGGGGAGCTGTTTTTT. It specifies CASSLPQEGQGASWAGELFF.

This clonotype was observed many times. This rearrangement joins TRBV18 to TRBJ1-4; possible D gene TRBD1, 5 bases. This CDR3 has 13 residues. V lost 6 bases, J lost 6 bases, and 11 bases lay in between. Germline lookup yields CDR1 KGHSH and CDR2 LQKENI. The DNA for the CDR3 is TGTGCCAGCTCCCCCGGGGGATATGAAAAACTGTTTTTT. It is translated as CASSPGGYEKLFF.

This clonotype has a single count. The J gene is TRBJ1-5, the V gene TRBV7-2; tentatively, D is TRBD1 (5 bases). Trimming cost V 1 base and J 1 base, with 14 bases left between them. CDR1 is SGHTA, CDR2 FQGNSA, per germline. This CDR3 has 17 amino acids. The CDR3 protein is CASSLEPPGGSNQPQHF. The DNA of the CDR3 is TGTGCCAGCAGCTTAGAACCCCCGGGGGGGAGCAATCAGCCCCAGCATTTT.

The chain links TRBV20-1 to TRBJ1-1; maybe TRBD1 (6 bases). Trimming took off 2 bases at V and 3 bases at J, with 13 bases between the two ends. The CDR3 is 14 residues long. CDR1 is DFQATT and CDR2 is SNEGSKA in the germline V gene (reference sequence). The CDR3 bases are TGCAGTGCTAGAAAGGGCAGGGGCTACACTGAAGCTTTCTTT. Translated: CSARKGRGYTEAFF.

This chain uses TRBV6-5 with TRBJ2-7, with a possible D match to TRBD1 (6 bases). This CDR3 has 15 residues. Trimming shortened V by 2 bases and J by 2 bases, and 13 bases separated the two germline ends. Germline V gene data show CDR1 as MNHEY and CDR2 as SVGAGI. The CDR3 sequence is CASSYEWGRAYEQYF. In DNA form, the CDR3 reads TGTGCCAGCAGTTACGAGTGGGGGCGGGCCTACGAGCAGTACTTC.

The chain has TRBV7-9 and TRBJ2-5; TRBD1 might be the D (5 bases). The germline V and J ends were trimmed by 7 bases and 1 base, with 13 bases remaining between them. This CDR3 contains 14 residues. Germline-derived CDR1 and CDR2 are SEHNR and FQNEAQ (reference sequence). CDR3 sequence: CASNPPGLQETQYF. DNA for the CDR3: TGTGCCAGCAACCCCCCAGGGCTCCAAGAGACCCAGTACTTC.

The rearrangement uses TRBV9 and TRBJ2-3, with a tentative D call TRBD2 (6 bases). Trimming took 4 bases from V and 9 from J, leaving 18 bases between them. Germline values: CDR1 SGDLS, CDR2 YYNGEE. The CDR3 length is 14 residues. The CDR3 reads CASSPTLGGGTQYF. As DNA, the CDR3 is TGTGCCAGCAGCCCGACACTGGGAGGAGGGACGCAGTATTTT.

This clonotype was recorded many times. The chain joins TRBV5-1 to TRBJ2-1; possibly TRBD2 for D (5 bases). Germline CDR1 is SGHRS and CDR2 is YFSETQ. V gave up 4 bases and J gave up 0 bases, with 11 bases separating them. The CDR3 is 15 amino acids. CDR3 protein: CASSAPGSSYNEQFF. CDR3 nucleotide sequence: TGCGCCAGCAGCGCGCCGGGGAGCTCCTACAATGAGCAGTTCTTC.

This clonotype was seen many times. The genes are TRBV28 and TRBJ2-3, with 13 bases that match TRBD2. The CDR3 extends over 18 amino acids. Germline V gene sequence: CDR1 MDHEN, CDR2 SYDVKM. The V gene end was trimmed by 5 bases and the J gene end by 0 bases; junction bases not matched to a gene: 8. CDR3 in DNA: TGTGCCAGCAGTCCATCGGGACTAGCGGGATCTAGCACAGATACGCAGTATTTT. Translating it yields CASSPSGLAGSSTDTQYF. Together with reference TRBV28 and TRBJ2-3, the CDR3 gives the full variable domain: DVKVTQSSRYLVKRTGEKVFLECVQDMDHENMFWYRQDPGLGLRLIYFSYDVKMKEKGDIPEGYSVSREKKERFSLILESASTNQTSMYLCASSPSGLAGSSTDTQYFGPGTRLTVL.

As for this clonotype: It may be a read error: a sequence one base away is much more abundant. The chain joins TRBV28 to TRBJ1-3; 9 bases map to TRBD1. This CDR3 comprises 16 residues. Germline assignment: CDR1 MDHEN and CDR2 SYDVKM. The CDR3 reads CACSPPQGAGRTTIYF. CDR3 in DNA: TGTGCCTGCAGTCCTCCACAGGGGGCGGGTAGAACCACCATATATTTT. Full variable domain (rest looked up from reference TRBV28 and TRBJ1-3): DVKVTQSSRYLVKRTGEKVFLECVQDMDHENMFWYRQDPGLGLRLIYFSYDVKMKEKGDIPEGYSVSREKKERFSLILESASTNQTSMYLCACSPPQGAGRTTIYFGEGSWLTVV.

This clonotype was observed a few times. The chain employs TRBV12-3 or TRBV12-4 and TRBJ1-6; D unclear. The V gene lost 10 bases and the J gene lost 3 bases, with 13 bases spanning the gap. The CDR3 has 14 amino acids. The CDR3 loop reads CATARSNYNSPLHF. CDR3 DNA: TGTGCCACCGCGCGTTCGAACTATAATTCACCCCTCCACTTT.

This clonotype was found many times. This chain joins TRBV20-1 and TRBJ2-6, with D tentatively TRBD1 (5 bases). V was cut by 4 bases and J by 3 bases, with 16 bases left in between. The CDR3 runs to 16 residues. From germline, CDR1 is DFQATT and CDR2 SNEGSKA (reference sequence). CDR3 region: CSAMSAGLGGANVLTF. The CDR3 DNA sequence: TGCAGTGCTATGTCAGCAGGGCTGGGTGGGGCCAACGTCCTGACTTTC.

This clonotype was counted between two and nine times. The rearrangement joins TRBV5-1 to TRBJ1-2; TRBD1 agrees at 8 bases. Trimming at V came to 4 bases and at J to 8 bases, leaving 13 bases not matched to a gene. This CDR3 has 15 amino acids. Germline V gene sequence: CDR1 SGHRS, CDR2 YFSETQ. Here the CDR3 DNA reads TGCGCCAGCAGCCCCCCGGCAGGGGGCGCGAAAGGCTACACCTTC. It encodes CASSPPAGGAKGYTF.

In its sample, this clonotype was seen a few times. The V call is TRBV19, the J call TRBJ2-1; TRBD2 matches 7 bases. Germline lookup yields CDR1 LNHDA and CDR2 SQIVND (reference sequence). This CDR3 region has 17 residues. Trimming at V came to 6 bases and at J to 1 base, leaving 12 bases not matched to a gene. The CDR3 reads CASSVVASGTSYNEQFF. The CDR3 coding sequence is TGTGCCAGTAGCGTAGTGGCTAGCGGAACTTCCTACAATGAGCAGTTCTTC.

The rearrangement joins TRBV7-9 to TRBJ2-7; TRBD1 matches at 9 bases. The V gene's germline CDR1 is SEHNR and CDR2 FQNEAQ (reference sequence). V gave up 6 bases and J gave up 6 bases; unmatched junction bases: 6. This CDR3 comprises 13 residues. The CDR3 sequence: CASRKGQGLEQYF. CDR3 bases: TGTGCCAGCAGGAAGGGACAGGGCCTCGAGCAGTACTTC.

This clonotype appeared a single time. A read error may produce the germline difference seen at one junction end. The rearrangement uses TRBV7-7 and TRBJ2-7; D may be TRBD1 or TRBD2 (6 bases each). Germline V CDR1 and CDR2: SSHAT, FNYEAQ (reference sequence). This CDR3 has 13 residues. CDR3 amino acids: CASSIAEGGEQYF. The CDR3, as DNA: TGTGCTAGCAGCATAGCGGAGGGGGGCGAGCAGTACTTC.

This clonotype was seen many times. CDR3 sequence reads: CATLWGQVSFYEQYF. Here the CDR3 DNA reads TGTGCCACGCTATGGGGACAGGTTAGTTTCTACGAGCAGTACTTC. The rearrangement uses TRBV24-1 and TRBJ2-7; 8 bases agree with TRBD1. J was trimmed by 3 bases and V by 10 bases; bases with no gene match: 13. The CDR3 extends over 15 amino acids. The germline CDR1 and CDR2 sequences are KGHDR and SFDVKD.

The genes are TRBV19 and TRBJ2-3; a weak D match, TRBD2 (6 bases). The V and J ends lost 0 bases and 1 base respectively, with 11 bases between them. This CDR3 has 16 residues. Per the germline V gene, CDR1 is LNHDA and CDR2 is SQIVND (reference sequence). In DNA form, the CDR3 reads TGTGCCAGTAGTATAGACCCGACTAGGGGCACAGATACGCAGTATTTT. It yields the protein CASSIDPTRGTDTQYF. Variable domain in full (rest from reference TRBV19 and TRBJ2-3): DGGITQSPKYLFRKEGQNVTLSCEQNLNHDAMYWYRQDPGQGLRLIYYSQIVNDFQKGDIAEGYSVSREKKESFPLTVTSAQKNPTAFYLCASSIDPTRGTDTQYFGPGTRLTVL.